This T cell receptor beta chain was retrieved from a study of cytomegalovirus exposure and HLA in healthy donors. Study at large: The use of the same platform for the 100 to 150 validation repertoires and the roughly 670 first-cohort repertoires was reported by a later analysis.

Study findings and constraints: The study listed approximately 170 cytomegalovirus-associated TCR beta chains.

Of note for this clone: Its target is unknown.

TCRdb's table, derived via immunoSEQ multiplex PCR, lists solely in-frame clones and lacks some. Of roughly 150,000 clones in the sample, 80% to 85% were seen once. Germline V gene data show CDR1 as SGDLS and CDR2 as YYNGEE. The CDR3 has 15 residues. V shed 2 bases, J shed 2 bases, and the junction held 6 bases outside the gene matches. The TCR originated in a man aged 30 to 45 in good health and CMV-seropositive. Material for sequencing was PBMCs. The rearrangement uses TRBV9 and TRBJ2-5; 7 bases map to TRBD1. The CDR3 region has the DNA TGTGCCAGCAGCGTGGGGACAGTCCAACAAGAGACCCAGTACTTC. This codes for CASSVGTVQQETQYF.